This T cell receptor beta chain was identified during a study of cytomegalovirus exposure and HLA in healthy donors. Regarding the study as a whole: Specificity of three CMV-associated chains for CMV antigens was verified in vitro. It was reported in a later analysis that an Asian-associated ancestry cluster showed fewer N-insertions than the approximately 670-donor mean.

The donors gave bone marrow, and they were healthy. Points on this clone: Its specificity is not known.

V was clipped by 3 bases and J by 0 bases, with 9 bases between them. This CDR3 has 15 amino acids. The germline V gene encodes CDR1 SEHNR and CDR2 FQNEAQ (reference sequence). 13 Jbeta primers and 60 Vbeta primers were used for the PCR. Profiled with immunoSEQ multiplex PCR; TCRdb holds only in-frame clones, not every one. The sample consists of roughly 180,000 clones, 70% to 85% of them appearing once. This chain uses TRBV7-9 with TRBJ2-1; D not certain. Sequenced: PBMCs. The clonotype originates from a man younger than 35 in good health and CMV-seronegative. The CDR3 here is CASSFYESSYNEQFF. In DNA form, the CDR3 reads TGTGCCAGCAGCTTTTATGAGAGCTCCTACAATGAGCAGTTCTTC.